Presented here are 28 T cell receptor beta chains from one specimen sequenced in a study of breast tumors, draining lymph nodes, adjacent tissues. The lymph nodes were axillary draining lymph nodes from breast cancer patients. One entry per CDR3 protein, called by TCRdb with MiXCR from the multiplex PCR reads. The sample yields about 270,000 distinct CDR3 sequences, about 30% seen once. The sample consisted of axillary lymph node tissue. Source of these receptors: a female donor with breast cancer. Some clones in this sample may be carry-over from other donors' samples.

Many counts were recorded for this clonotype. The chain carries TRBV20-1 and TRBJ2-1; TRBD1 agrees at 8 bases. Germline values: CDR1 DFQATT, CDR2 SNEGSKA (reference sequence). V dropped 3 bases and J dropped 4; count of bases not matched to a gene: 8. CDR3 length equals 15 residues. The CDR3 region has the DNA TGCAGTGCTAGCCCCGGGACAGGCCCTTACAATGAGCAGTTCTTC. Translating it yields CSASPGTGPYNEQFF.

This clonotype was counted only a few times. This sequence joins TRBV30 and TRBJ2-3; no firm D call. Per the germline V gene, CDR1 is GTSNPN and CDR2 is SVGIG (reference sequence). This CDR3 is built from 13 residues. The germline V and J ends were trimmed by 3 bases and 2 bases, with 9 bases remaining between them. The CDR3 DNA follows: TGTGCCTGGAGCGCTCACCTCACAGATACGCAGTATTTT. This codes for CAWSAHLTDTQYF.

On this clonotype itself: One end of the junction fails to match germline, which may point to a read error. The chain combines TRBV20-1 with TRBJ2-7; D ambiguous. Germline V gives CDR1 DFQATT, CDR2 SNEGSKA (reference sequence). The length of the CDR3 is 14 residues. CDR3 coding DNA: TGTAGTGCTTCAAAAGGCAGTACTCTCTACGAGCAGTACTTC. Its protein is CSASKGSTLYEQYF.

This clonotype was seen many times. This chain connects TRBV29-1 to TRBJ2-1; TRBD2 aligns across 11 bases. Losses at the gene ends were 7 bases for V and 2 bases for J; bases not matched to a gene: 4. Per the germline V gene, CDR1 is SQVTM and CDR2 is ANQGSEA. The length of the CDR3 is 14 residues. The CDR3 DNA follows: TGCAGCGCCCGTAGCGGGAGGGCCTACAATGAGCAGTTCTTC. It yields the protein CSARSGRAYNEQFF.

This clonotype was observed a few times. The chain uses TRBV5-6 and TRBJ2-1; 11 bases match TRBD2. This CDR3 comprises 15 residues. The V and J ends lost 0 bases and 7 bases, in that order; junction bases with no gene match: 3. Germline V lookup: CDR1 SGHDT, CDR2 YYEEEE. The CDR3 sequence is CASSLVSGRENEQFF. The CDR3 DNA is TGTGCCAGCAGCTTGGTTAGCGGGAGGGAAAATGAGCAGTTCTTC.

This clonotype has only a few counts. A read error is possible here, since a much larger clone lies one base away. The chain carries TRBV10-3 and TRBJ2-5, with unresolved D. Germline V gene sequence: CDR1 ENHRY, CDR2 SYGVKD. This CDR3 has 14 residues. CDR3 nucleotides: TGTGCCATCGGTGATCAGCGAGACGTAGAGACCCAGTACTTC. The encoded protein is CAIGDQRDVETQYF.

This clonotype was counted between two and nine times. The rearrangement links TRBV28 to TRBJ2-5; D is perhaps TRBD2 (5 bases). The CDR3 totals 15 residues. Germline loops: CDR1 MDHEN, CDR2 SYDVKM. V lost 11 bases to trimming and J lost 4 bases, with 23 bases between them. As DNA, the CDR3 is TGTGCCGCAGCTACCGATTGGGCTAGCCGAGAGACCCAGTACTTC. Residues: CAAATDWASRETQYF.

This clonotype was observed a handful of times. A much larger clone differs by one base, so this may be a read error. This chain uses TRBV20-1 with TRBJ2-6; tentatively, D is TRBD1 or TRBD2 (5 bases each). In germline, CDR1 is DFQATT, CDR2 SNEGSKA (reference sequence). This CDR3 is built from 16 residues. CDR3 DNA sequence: TGCAGTGCTAGAGGGACTCTGTTATCTGGGGCCAACGCCCTGACTTTC. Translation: CSARGTLLSGANALTF.

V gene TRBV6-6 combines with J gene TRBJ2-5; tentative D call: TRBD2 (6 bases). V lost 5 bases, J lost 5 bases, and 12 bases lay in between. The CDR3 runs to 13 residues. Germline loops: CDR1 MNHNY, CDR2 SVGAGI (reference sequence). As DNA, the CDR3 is TGTGCCAGCAGTCCCCCTAGCGCCGAGACCCAGTACTTC. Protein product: CASSPPSAETQYF.

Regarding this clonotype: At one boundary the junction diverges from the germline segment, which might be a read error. CDR3 nucleotides: TGTGCCAGCAGTCAAGCGCGCAGCCTCTCTGGGGCCAACGTCCTGACTTTC. It encodes CASSQARSLSGANVLTF. The genes are TRBV6-1 and TRBJ2-6, with D unresolved. CDR3 length: 17 residues. The germline gives CDR1 MNHNS, CDR2 SASEGT.

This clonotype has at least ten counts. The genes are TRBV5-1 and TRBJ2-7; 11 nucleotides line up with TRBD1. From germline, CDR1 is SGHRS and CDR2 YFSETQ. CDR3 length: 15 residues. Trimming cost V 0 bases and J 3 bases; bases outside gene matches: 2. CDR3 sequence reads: CASSLVGTGGYEQYF. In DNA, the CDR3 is TGCGCCAGCAGCTTGGTTGGGACAGGGGGCTACGAGCAGTACTTC.

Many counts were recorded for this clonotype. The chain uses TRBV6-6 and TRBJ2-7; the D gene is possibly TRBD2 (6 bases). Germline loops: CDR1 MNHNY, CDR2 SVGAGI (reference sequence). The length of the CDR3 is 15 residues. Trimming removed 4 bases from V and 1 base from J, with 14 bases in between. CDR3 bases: TGTGCCAGCAGTTCCCTGTGGGAGGTTTCCTACGAGCAGTACTTC. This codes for CASSSLWEVSYEQYF.

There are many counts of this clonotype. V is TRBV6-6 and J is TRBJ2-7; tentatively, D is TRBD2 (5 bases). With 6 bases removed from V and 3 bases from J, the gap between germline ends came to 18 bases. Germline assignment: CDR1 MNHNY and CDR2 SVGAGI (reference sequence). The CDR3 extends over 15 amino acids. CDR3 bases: TGTGCCAGCAGCCCGACGGGTAGCGTAGTCTACGAGCAGTACTTC. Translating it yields CASSPTGSVVYEQYF.

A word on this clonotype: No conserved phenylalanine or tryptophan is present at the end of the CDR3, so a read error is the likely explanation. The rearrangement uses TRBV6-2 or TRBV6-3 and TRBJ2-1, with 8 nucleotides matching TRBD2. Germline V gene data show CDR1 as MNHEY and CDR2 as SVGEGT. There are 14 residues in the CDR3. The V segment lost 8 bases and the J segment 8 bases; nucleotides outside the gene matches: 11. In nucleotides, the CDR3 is TGTGCCAGCCGGGGGAGCGGGAGTTTGCATGAGCAGTTCCTC. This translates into CASRGSGSLHEQFL.

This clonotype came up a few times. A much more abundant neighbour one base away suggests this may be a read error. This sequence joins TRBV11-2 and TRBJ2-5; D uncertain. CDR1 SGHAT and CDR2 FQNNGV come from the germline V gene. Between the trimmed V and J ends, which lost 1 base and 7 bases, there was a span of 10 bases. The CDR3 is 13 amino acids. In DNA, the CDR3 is TGTGCCAGCAGCTTAGCCGCCGCAGCGACCCAGTACTTC. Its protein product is CASSLAAAATQYF.

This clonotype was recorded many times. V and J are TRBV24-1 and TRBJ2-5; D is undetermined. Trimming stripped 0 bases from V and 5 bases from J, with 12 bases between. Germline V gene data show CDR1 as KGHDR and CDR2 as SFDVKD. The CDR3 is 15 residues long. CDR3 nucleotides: TGTGCCACCAGTGATTTGGCTAGTGGTGATGAGACCCAGTACTTC. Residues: CATSDLASGDETQYF.

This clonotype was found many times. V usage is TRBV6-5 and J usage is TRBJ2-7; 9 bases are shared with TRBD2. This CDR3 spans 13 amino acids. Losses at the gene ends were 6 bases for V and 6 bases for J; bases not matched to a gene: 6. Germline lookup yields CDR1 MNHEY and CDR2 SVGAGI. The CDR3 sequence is CASRIAGESEQYF. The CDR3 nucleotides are TGTGCCAGCAGAATAGCGGGAGAGAGCGAGCAGTACTTC.

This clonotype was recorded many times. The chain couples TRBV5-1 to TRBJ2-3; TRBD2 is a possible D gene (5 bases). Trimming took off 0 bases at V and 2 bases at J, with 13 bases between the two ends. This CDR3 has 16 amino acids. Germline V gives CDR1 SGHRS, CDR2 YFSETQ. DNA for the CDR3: TGCGCCAGCAGCTTGGGGCCTTACCGGGACACAGATACGCAGTATTTT. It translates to CASSLGPYRDTDTQYF.

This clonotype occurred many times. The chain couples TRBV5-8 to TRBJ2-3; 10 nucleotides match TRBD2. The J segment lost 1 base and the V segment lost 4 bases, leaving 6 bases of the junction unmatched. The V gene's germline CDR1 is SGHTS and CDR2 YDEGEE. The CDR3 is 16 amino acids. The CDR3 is CASSPGLARRTDTQYF. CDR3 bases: TGTGCCAGCAGCCCGGGACTAGCGCGTCGCACAGATACGCAGTATTTT.

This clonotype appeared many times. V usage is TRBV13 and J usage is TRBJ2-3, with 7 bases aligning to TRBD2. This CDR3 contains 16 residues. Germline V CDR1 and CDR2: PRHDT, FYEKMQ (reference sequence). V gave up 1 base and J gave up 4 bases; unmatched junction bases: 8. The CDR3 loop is CASSLAISSGSDTQYF. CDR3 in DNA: TGTGCCAGCAGCTTAGCGATTTCTAGCGGCTCAGATACGCAGTATTTT.

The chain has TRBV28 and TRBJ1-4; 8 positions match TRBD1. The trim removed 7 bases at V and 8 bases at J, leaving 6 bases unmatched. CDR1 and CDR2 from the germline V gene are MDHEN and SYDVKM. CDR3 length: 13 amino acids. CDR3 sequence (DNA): TGTGCCAGCAACGGACAGGGTTGGGAAAAACTGTTTTTT. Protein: CASNGQGWEKLFF.

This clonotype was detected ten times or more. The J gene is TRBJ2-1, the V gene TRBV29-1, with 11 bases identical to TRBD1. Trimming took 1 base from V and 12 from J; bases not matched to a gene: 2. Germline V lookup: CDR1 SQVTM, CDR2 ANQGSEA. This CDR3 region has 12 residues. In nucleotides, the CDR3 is TGCAGCGTTGAAGGTGGGACAGGGGGGCAGTTCTTC. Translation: CSVEGGTGGQFF.

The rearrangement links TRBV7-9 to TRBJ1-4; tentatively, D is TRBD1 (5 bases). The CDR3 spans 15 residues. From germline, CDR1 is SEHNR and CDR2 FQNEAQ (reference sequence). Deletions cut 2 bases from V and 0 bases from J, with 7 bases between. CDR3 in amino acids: CASSLRGTTNEKLFF. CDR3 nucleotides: TGTGCCAGCAGCTTAAGGGGTACAACTAATGAAAAACTGTTTTTT.

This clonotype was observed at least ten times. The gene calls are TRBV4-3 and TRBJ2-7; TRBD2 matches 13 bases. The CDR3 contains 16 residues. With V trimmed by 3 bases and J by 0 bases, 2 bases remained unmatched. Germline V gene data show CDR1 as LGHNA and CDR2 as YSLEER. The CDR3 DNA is TGCGCCAGCAGCCAGGGGACTAGCGGGAACTCCTACGAGCAGTACTTC. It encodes CASSQGTSGNSYEQYF.

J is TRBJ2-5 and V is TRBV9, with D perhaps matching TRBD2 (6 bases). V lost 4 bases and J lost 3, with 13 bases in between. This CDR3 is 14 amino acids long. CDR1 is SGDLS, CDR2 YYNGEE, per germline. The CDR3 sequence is CASSQNLAKETQYF. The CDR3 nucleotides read TGTGCCAGCAGCCAAAACCTAGCGAAAGAGACCCAGTACTTC.

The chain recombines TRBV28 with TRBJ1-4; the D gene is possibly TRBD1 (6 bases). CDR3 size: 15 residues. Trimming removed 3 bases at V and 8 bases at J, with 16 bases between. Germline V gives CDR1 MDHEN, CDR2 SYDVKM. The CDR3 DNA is TGTGCCAGCAGTTTTCTTCCGGGGGCAGGGGAAAAACTGTTTTTT. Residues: CASSFLPGAGEKLFF. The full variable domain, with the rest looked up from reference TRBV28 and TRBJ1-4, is DVKVTQSSRYLVKRTGEKVFLECVQDMDHENMFWYRQDPGLGLRLIYFSYDVKMKEKGDIPEGYSVSREKKERFSLILESASTNQTSMYLCASSFLPGAGEKLFFGSGTQLSVL.

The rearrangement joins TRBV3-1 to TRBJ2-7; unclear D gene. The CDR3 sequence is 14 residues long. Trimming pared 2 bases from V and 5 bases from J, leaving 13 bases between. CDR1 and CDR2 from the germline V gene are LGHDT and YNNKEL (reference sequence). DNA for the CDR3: TGTGCCAGCAGCCAAAGAGTAGGGCTCCACGAGCAGTACTTC. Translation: CASSQRVGLHEQYF.

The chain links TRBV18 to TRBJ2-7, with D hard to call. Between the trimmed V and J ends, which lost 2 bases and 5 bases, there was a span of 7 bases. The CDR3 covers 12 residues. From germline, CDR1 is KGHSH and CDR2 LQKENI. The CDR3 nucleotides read TGTGCCAGCTCACCATCTTCCAACGAGCAGTACTTC. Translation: CASSPSSNEQYF.